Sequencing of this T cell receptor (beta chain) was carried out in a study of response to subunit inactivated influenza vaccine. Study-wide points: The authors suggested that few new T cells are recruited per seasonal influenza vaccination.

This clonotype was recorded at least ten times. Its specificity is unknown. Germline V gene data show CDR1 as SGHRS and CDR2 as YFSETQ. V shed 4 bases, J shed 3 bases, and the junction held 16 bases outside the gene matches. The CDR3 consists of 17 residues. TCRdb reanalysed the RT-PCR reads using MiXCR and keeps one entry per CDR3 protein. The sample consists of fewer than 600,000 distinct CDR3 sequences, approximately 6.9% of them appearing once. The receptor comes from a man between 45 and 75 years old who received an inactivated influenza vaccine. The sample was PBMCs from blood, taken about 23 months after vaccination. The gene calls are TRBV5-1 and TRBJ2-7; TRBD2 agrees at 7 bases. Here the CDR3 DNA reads TGCGCCAGCAGCCCCGGTCATACTGGCGGGAGTCTCTACGAGCAGTACTTC. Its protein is CASSPGHTGGSLYEQYF.